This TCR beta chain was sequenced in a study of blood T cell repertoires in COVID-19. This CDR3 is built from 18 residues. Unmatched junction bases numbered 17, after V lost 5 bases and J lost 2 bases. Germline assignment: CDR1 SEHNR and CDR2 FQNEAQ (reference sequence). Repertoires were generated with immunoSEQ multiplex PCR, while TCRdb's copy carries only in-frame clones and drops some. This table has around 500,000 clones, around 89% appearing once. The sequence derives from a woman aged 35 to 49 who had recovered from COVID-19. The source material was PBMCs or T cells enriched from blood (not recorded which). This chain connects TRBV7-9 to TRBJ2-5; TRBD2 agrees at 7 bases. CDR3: CASSPTRGRRGLQETQYF. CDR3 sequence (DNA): TGTGCCAGCAGCCCAACCCGGGGTCGGCGGGGACTACAAGAGACCCAGTACTTC. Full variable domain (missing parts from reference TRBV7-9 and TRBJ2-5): DTGVSQNPRHKITKRGQNVTFRCDPISEHNRLYWYRQTLGQGPEFLTYFQNEAQLEKSRLLSDRFSAERPKGSFSTLEIQRTEQGDSAMYLCASSPTRGRRGLQETQYFGPGTRLLVL.